One sample yielded the 7 T cell receptor beta chains listed below, sequenced in a study of T-cell reconstitution after alpha-beta-depleted transplantation in children. Unique molecular identifiers were used in preparing the TCRbeta library. TCRdb used MiXCR to reprocess the PCR reads, holding one entry per CDR3 protein. Among 500,000 to 650,000 distinct CDR3 sequences listed, around 13% were seen once. The specimen comprised PBMCs, mostly from graft donor cells, sampled 360 days after TCRalphabeta/CD19-depleted stem cell transplant. The source of these receptors is a male patient under 18 who had a stem cell transplant for acute myeloid leukemia, so the T cells may come from the graft donor.

A few counts support this clonotype. The chain couples TRBV27 to TRBJ2-3; the match to TRBD2 covers 7 bases. The germline V gene has CDR1 MNHEY and CDR2 SMNVEV (reference sequence). Trimming cost V 8 bases and J 2 bases; bases outside gene matches: 10. The CDR3 consists of 15 residues. This chain's CDR3 is CASARGGIYTDTQYF. As DNA, the CDR3 is TGTGCCAGCGCCCGGGGAGGGATCTACACAGATACGCAGTATTTT.

The V gene is TRBV20-1, the J gene TRBJ2-5; D is unclear. Trimming removed 0 bases from V and 5 bases from J, with 16 bases in between. The CDR3 totals 15 residues. The germline gives CDR1 DFQATT, CDR2 SNEGSKA (reference sequence). CDR3 nucleotides: TGCAGTGCTAGAGATCTCACTCGCGCCTGGGAGACCCAGTACTTC. Translation: CSARDLTRAWETQYF.

V usage is TRBV4-2 and J usage is TRBJ2-7; D gene ambiguous. The germline V gene has CDR1 LGHNA and CDR2 YNFKEQ. The CDR3 length is 15 residues. Trimming cost V 3 bases and J 3 bases, with 15 bases left between them. This CDR3 reads CASSHTATLVYEQYF. The CDR3 DNA reads TGTGCCAGCAGCCATACCGCAACCCTTGTCTACGAGCAGTACTTC.

This clonotype was recorded a few times. This rearrangement joins TRBV7-8 to TRBJ1-5, with 8 nucleotides matching TRBD1. CDR1 is SGHVS, CDR2 FQNEAQ, per germline. The CDR3 totals 19 residues. Unmatched junction bases numbered 11, after V lost 1 base and J lost 0 bases. CDR3 loop: CASSLVPGQVTSSNQPQHF. Here the CDR3 DNA reads TGTGCCAGCAGCTTAGTACCGGGACAGGTTACGAGTAGCAATCAGCCCCAGCATTTT. Full variable domain (remainder filled in from reference TRBV7-8 and TRBJ1-5): GAGVSQSPRYKVAKRGQDVALRCDPISGHVSLFWYQQALGQGPEFLTYFQNEAQLDKSGLPSDRFFAERPEGSVSTLKIQRTQQEDSAVYLCASSLVPGQVTSSNQPQHFGDGTRLSIL.

This chain links TRBV25-1 with TRBJ2-7, with D possibly called TRBD1 or TRBD2 (6 bases each). The V end was cut by 2 bases, the J end by 3 bases, with 20 bases between. CDR3 length equals 17 residues. The V gene's germline CDR1 is MGHDK and CDR2 SYGVNS. CDR3 sequence reads: CASSETSVGGRYYEQYF. DNA for the CDR3: TGTGCCAGCAGTGAAACCTCAGTGGGGGGCAGGTACTACGAGCAGTACTTC.

This clonotype was observed at least ten times. The chain joins TRBV10-3 to TRBJ2-1; maybe TRBD2 (6 bases). CDR3 length: 15 residues. Trimming took off 1 base at V and 8 bases at J, with 15 bases between the two ends. In germline, CDR1 is ENHRY, CDR2 SYGVKD. In DNA form, the CDR3 reads TGTGCCATCAGTGAGTATGGCGGGAAAACAGATGAGCAGTTCTTC. It translates to CAISEYGGKTDEQFF.

This clonotype was detected a few times. J is TRBJ2-7 and V is TRBV7-9; tentatively, D is TRBD2 (6 bases). V lost 4 bases and J 6 bases, leaving 19 bases between the germline ends. The CDR3 has 15 residues. Germline V gene sequence: CDR1 SEHNR, CDR2 FQNEAQ (reference sequence). DNA for the CDR3: TGTGCCAGCAGCTCCTCCCGACTAGTATCCGGCGAGCAGTACTTC. This codes for CASSSSRLVSGEQYF. Together with reference TRBV7-9 and TRBJ2-7, the CDR3 gives the full variable domain: DTGVSQNPRHKITKRGQNVTFRCDPISEHNRLYWYRQTLGQGPEFLTYFQNEAQLEKSRLLSDRFSAERPKGSFSTLEIQRTEQGDSAMYLCASSSSRLVSGEQYFGPGTRLTVT.